The rows below give T cell receptor beta chains drawn from one sample of a study of blood T cell repertoires in COVID-19. This table comes from immunoSEQ multiplex PCR, and its TCRdb copy is limited to in-frame clones, with some not included. The repertoire holds under 150,000 clones, roughly 80% seen once, with about 7.3% in the top ten. Sample: peripheral blood. The source of these receptors is a woman in her thirties or forties with acute or convalescent COVID-19. The CDR3 runs from the conserved cysteine through the conserved F or W. The D gene is left open where the match is weak. Clone size, where shown, is once, few, many, or a class for clones that have expanded.

CDR3: CASSFGQVYEQYF
DNA: TGTGCCAGCAGCTTTGGACAGGTCTACGAGCAGTACTTC
size: .
D: TRBD1
J: TRBJ2-7
V: TRBV7-9

CDR3: CATAETGTNTGELFF
DNA: TGTGCCACCGCGGAGACAGGGACAAACACCGGGGAGCTGTTTTTT
size: .
D: TRBD1
J: TRBJ2-2
V: TRBV24-1

CDR3: CASTRDRSRTEAFF
DNA: TGTGCCAGCACCCGGGACAGGTCGCGCACTGAAGCTTTCTTT
size: .
D: TRBD1
J: TRBJ1-1
V: TRBV6-5

CDR3: CASNSGGTYNEQFF
DNA: TGTGCCAGCAATAGCGGGGGGACTTACAATGAGCAGTTCTTC
size: .
D: TRBD2
J: TRBJ2-1
V: TRBV9

CDR3: CASSIRLDSKLNEKLFF
DNA: TGTGCCAGTAGTATTCGCCTCGACAGTAAACTAAATGAAAAACTGTTTTTT
size: .
D: .
J: TRBJ1-4
V: TRBV19

CDR3: CASSQDMVGGTVASPLHF
DNA: TGTGCCAGCAGCCAAGATATGGTCGGCGGGACTGTAGCTTCACCCCTCCACTTT
size: once
D: .
J: TRBJ1-6
V: TRBV3-1/TRBV3-2

CDR3: CAWSVGELGAADTDTQYF
DNA: TGTGCCTGGAGTGTGGGCGAGTTAGGGGCGGCGGACACAGATACGCAGTATTTT
size: once
D: .
J: TRBJ2-3
V: TRBV30

CDR3: CASSTWDSYNEKLFF
DNA: TGTGCCAGCAGCACCTGGGACAGTTATAATGAAAAACTGTTTTTT
size: .
D: TRBD1
J: TRBJ1-4
V: TRBV7-8

CDR3: CASSPQGYRGYTF
DNA: TGTGCCAGCAGTCCACAGGGGTATAGAGGCTACACCTTC
size: .
D: TRBD1
J: TRBJ1-2
V: TRBV2

CDR3: CASSLGQGLYEQYF
DNA: TGTGCCAGCAGCCTCGGACAGGGACTCTACGAGCAGTACTTC
size: .
D: TRBD1
J: TRBJ2-7
V: TRBV6-5

CDR3: CASSLGPGTASENSPLHF
DNA: TGTGCCAGCAGCTTGGGGCCTGGTACAGCTTCCGAGAATTCACCCCTCCACTTT
size: .
D: .
J: TRBJ1-6
V: TRBV5-5

CDR3: CASAAGATDTQYF
DNA: TGCGCCTCGGCGGCAGGGGCTACAGATACGCAGTATTTT
size: .
D: .
J: TRBJ2-3
V: TRBV5-1

CDR3: CATLPWGLYEQYF
DNA: TGTGCCACCTTACCATGGGGACTCTACGAGCAGTACTTC
size: .
D: .
J: TRBJ2-7
V: TRBV6-5

CDR3: CASSRLAGGPWEQFF
DNA: TGTGCCAGCAGCAGACTAGCGGGGGGGCCTTGGGAGCAGTTCTTC
size: .
D: TRBD2
J: TRBJ2-1
V: TRBV2

CDR3: CASSPGNSGNTIYF
DNA: TGTGCCAGCAGCCCGGGGAACTCTGGAAACACCATATATTTT
size: .
D: .
J: TRBJ1-3
V: TRBV7-2

CDR3: CSAMEIYEQFF
DNA: TGCAGTGCTATGGAGATCTATGAGCAGTTCTTC
size: .
D: .
J: TRBJ2-1
V: TRBV20-1

CDR3: CASSPGQGKMNTEAFF
DNA: TGTGCCAGCAGCCCCGGACAGGGCAAAATGAACACTGAAGCTTTCTTT
size: .
D: TRBD1
J: TRBJ1-1
V: TRBV11-1

CDR3: CAWSVQVPETQYF
DNA: TGTGCCTGGAGTGTACAGGTGCCAGAGACCCAGTACTTC
size: .
D: .
J: TRBJ2-5
V: TRBV30

CDR3: CASSNGDRRYEKLFF
DNA: TGCGCCAGCAGTAATGGGGACAGGCGGTATGAAAAACTGTTTTTT
size: .
D: TRBD1
J: TRBJ1-4
V: TRBV5-1

CDR3: CATSREAGGNTEAFF
DNA: TGTGCCACCAGCAGAGAAGCAGGGGGCAACACTGAAGCTTTCTTT
size: .
D: TRBD1
J: TRBJ1-1
V: TRBV15

CDR3: CASSPFGQAEEQYF
DNA: TGTGCCAGCTCACCCTTCGGACAGGCGGAGGAGCAGTACTTC
size: once
D: TRBD1
J: TRBJ2-7
V: TRBV18

CDR3: CASSFSYRSGELFF
DNA: TGTGCCAGCAGCTTTTCCTACAGGTCCGGGGAGCTGTTTTTT
size: .
D: .
J: TRBJ2-2
V: TRBV7-7

CDR3: CASSPGDRSLEYEQYF
DNA: TGTGCCAGCAGCCCGGGGGACAGGTCCTTGGAGTACGAGCAGTACTTC
size: .
D: TRBD1
J: TRBJ2-7
V: TRBV7-6

CDR3: CASSPRAGDGANVLTF
DNA: TGTGCCAGCAGCCCGCGCGCGGGGGACGGGGCCAACGTCCTGACTTTC
size: .
D: TRBD2
J: TRBJ2-6
V: TRBV7-2

CDR3: CASSSGRENTDTQYF
DNA: TGCGCCAGCAGTTCCGGACGGGAAAACACAGATACGCAGTATTTT
size: .
D: .
J: TRBJ2-3
V: TRBV10-2

CDR3: CASSDLGGGTSYEQYF
DNA: TGTGCCAGCAGTGACCTTGGCGGGGGGACATCCTACGAGCAGTACTTC
size: .
D: TRBD2
J: TRBJ2-7
V: TRBV2

CDR3: CASSEYRDEKLFF
DNA: TGTGCCAGCAGTGAATACAGGGACGAAAAACTGTTTTTT
size: .
D: .
J: TRBJ1-4
V: TRBV27

CDR3: CASSQGTGYGYTF
DNA: TGTGCCAGCAGCCAAGGGACAGGGTATGGCTACACCTTC
size: .
D: TRBD1
J: TRBJ1-2
V: TRBV3-1/TRBV3-2

CDR3: CASSSWDSKETQYF
DNA: TGTGCCAGCAGCTCCTGGGACAGTAAAGAGACCCAGTACTTC
size: once
D: TRBD1
J: TRBJ2-5
V: TRBV5-6

CDR3: CSVEGMGREAFF
DNA: TGCAGCGTTGAAGGGATGGGGAGAGAGGCTTTCTTT
size: .
D: .
J: TRBJ1-1
V: TRBV29-1

CDR3: CASNRDLTTDTQYF
DNA: TGTGCCAGCAACCGGGACTTAACCACAGATACGCAGTATTTT
size: .
D: .
J: TRBJ2-3
V: TRBV2

CDR3: CASSVRVNEKLFF
DNA: TGTGCCAGCAGTGTCCGGGTTAATGAAAAACTGTTTTTT
size: .
D: .
J: TRBJ1-4
V: TRBV25-1

CDR3: CASSAQGRLRVGQFF
DNA: TGTGCCAGCAGCGCGCAGGGAAGGCTTAGGGTGGGGCAGTTCTTC
size: .
D: .
J: TRBJ2-1
V: TRBV9

CDR3: CASSWTRTNEQFF
DNA: TGTGCCAGCAGCTGGACTAGGACCAATGAGCAGTTCTTC
size: .
D: TRBD2
J: TRBJ2-1
V: TRBV7-2

CDR3: CASSITELYGYTF
DNA: TGTGCCAGTAGTATAACAGAGCTCTATGGCTACACCTTC
size: .
D: .
J: TRBJ1-2
V: TRBV19

CDR3: CATSDPGTSGATQYF
DNA: TGTGCCACCAGTGATCCCGGGACTAGCGGGGCTACCCAGTACTTC
size: .
D: TRBD2
J: TRBJ2-5
V: TRBV24-1